The sequence of this T cell receptor beta chain was determined in a study of blood T cell repertoires in COVID-19. Study as a whole: Acute and convalescent COVID-19 specimens originated in the United States, Italy and Spain. T cells, B-cell-depleted T cells, or PBMCs provided the cDNA or gDNA that served as material.

Per the original data handling: Scientists estimated how many nucleated cells there were by amplifying reference gene primers. Assay used: immunoSEQ multiplex PCR; TCRdb lists only in-frame clones, some missing. V and J calls and clone size are as listed in that table; D and trimming were resolved from the DNA. In the table there are tens of thousands of clones, over 75% of which are singletons. The CDR3 sequence is 14 residues long. V lost 2 bases, J lost 7 bases, and 12 bases lay in between. Looked up from germline, CDR1 is SGHTA and CDR2 is FQGNSA. The sample was peripheral blood. The chain joins TRBV7-2 to TRBJ2-1; weak D call: TRBD2 (6 bases). The TCR was taken from a human donor in a cohort sampled during active COVID-19. The CDR3 DNA sequence: TGTGCCAGCAGCTTATCGGGGGTTCCTAATGAGCAGTTCTTC. This encodes CASSLSGVPNEQFF. Together with reference TRBV7-2 and TRBJ2-1, the CDR3 gives the full variable domain: GAGVSQSPSNKVTEKGKDVELRCDPISGHTALYWYRQSLGQGLEFLIYFQGNSAPDKSGLPSDRFSAERTGGSVSTLTIQRTQQEDSAVYLCASSLSGVPNEQFFGPGTRLTVL.